What follows are 4 T cell receptor beta chains derived from one specimen sequenced in a study of blood T cell repertoires in COVID-19. The method was immunoSEQ multiplex PCR; TCRdb's version includes in-frame clones alone and lacks a portion of them. The sample yields roughly 280,000 clones, around 87% seen once. Material for sequencing was peripheral blood. The receptors derive from a man aged 18 to 29 with active or convalescent COVID-19.

This sequence joins TRBV9 and TRBJ2-2, with a tentative D call TRBD2 (6 bases). Germline V gives CDR1 SGDLS, CDR2 YYNGEE. V was cut by 7 bases and J by 0 bases, with 13 bases left in between. CDR3 size: 15 residues. As DNA, the CDR3 is TGTGCCAGCCGGACTACCTCATCGAACACCGGGGAGCTGTTTTTT. Its translation is CASRTTSSNTGELFF.

This sequence joins TRBV9 and TRBJ2-3, with a possible D match to TRBD1 (6 bases). Germline CDR1 reads SGDLS; CDR2 reads YYNGEE. The CDR3 covers 16 residues. V shed 0 bases and J shed 1 base, with 12 bases lying between them. CDR3 sequence (DNA): TGTGCCAGCAGCGTAGGGCTGGGACATCGCACAGATACGCAGTATTTT. It specifies CASSVGLGHRTDTQYF.

This clone was detected once. The rearrangement joins TRBV6-5 to TRBJ2-7; 9 bases map to TRBD1. Germline lookup yields CDR1 MNHEY and CDR2 SVGAGI. J was trimmed by 6 bases and V by 6 bases; bases with no gene match: 6. This CDR3 contains 13 residues. The CDR3 DNA reads TGTGCCAGCAGACAGACAGGGGGAGGCGAGCAGTACTTC. Its translation: CASRQTGGGEQYF.

The chain joins TRBV11-3 to TRBJ1-4; TRBD1 agrees at 9 bases. V trimming: 0 bases; J trimming: 8 bases; junction bases outside the gene matches: 4. Germline lookup yields CDR1 SGHNT and CDR2 YENEEA. The CDR3 length is 15 residues. CDR3 sequence: CASSLDRTGEEKLFF. As DNA, the CDR3 is TGTGCCAGCAGCTTAGACCGGACAGGGGAGGAAAAACTGTTTTTT.